This T cell receptor (beta chain) came from a study of cytomegalovirus exposure and HLA in healthy donors. The PCR used 60 Vbeta and 13 Jbeta primers. TCRdb's copy holds only in-frame clones and misses some; the assay was immunoSEQ multiplex PCR. This table holds roughly 190,000 clones, 70% to 80% found once. V shed 3 bases and J shed 7 bases, with 18 bases lying between them. Germline V lookup: CDR1 SEHNR, CDR2 FQNEAQ (reference sequence). CDR3 length equals 16 residues. This clone was recorded once. The chain employs TRBV7-9 and TRBJ1-4; possible D gene TRBD1, 5 bases. Sequencing was performed on PBMCs. This clonotype originated in a woman aged 45 to 65 in good health and CMV-seronegative. The CDR3 DNA reads as TGTGCCAGCAGCTTTCAGGGAGGGGTGCTAGTTGAAAAACTGTTTTTT. It specifies CASSFQGGVLVEKLFF. Full variable domain (missing parts from reference TRBV7-9 and TRBJ1-4): DTGVSQNPRHKITKRGQNVTFRCDPISEHNRLYWYRQTLGQGPEFLTYFQNEAQLEKSRLLSDRFSAERPKGSFSTLEIQRTEQGDSAMYLCASSFQGGVLVEKLFFGSGTQLSVL.